The source of this T cell receptor beta chain is a study of PD-L1 blockade in urothelial cancer. Whole-study context: Intravenous atezolizumab, 1,200 mg every 3 weeks, was begun by patients in about 2014. At 6 weeks and at 3 weeks (second dose) after treatment start, blood was analyzed. Per blood sample, T cells had a median of roughly 150,000.

Sampling of each patient yielded between 1 and 8 specimens, collected pretreatment and on-treatment. Germline values: CDR1 SGHKS, CDR2 YYEKEE (reference sequence). V was cut by 4 bases and J by 5 bases, with 10 bases left in between. CDR3 size: 13 residues. The data were produced by immunoSEQ multiplex PCR, yet TCRdb's version contains in-frame clones alone and is incomplete. The sample includes 58,000 or so clones, roughly 86% of them seen just once. This TCR was sampled from a man aged 50 to 59 with urothelial cancer. Here the sequenced sample was PBMCs, taken around atezolizumab (anti-PD-L1) treatment. The J gene is TRBJ2-1, the V gene TRBV5-5, with D perhaps matching TRBD2 (5 bases). CDR3 loop: CASSTLGHNEQFF. Here the CDR3 DNA reads TGTGCCAGCAGCACACTAGGGCACAATGAGCAGTTCTTC.